Listed below are T cell receptor beta chains from one sample, sequenced in a study of cytomegalovirus exposure and HLA in healthy donors. Produced via immunoSEQ multiplex PCR; TCRdb's table is partial and in-frame only. Of 150,000 to 200,000 clones listed, 84% are singletons. What was sequenced was PBMCs. The source of these receptors is a man aged 18 to 29 in good health and CMV-seronegative. The CDR3 runs from the conserved cysteine through the conserved F or W. D genes are given only for firm matches. Part of the rows lack a size; the others show once, few, many or a class for expanded clones.

D: TRBD1
V: TRBV7-9
J: TRBJ2-1
length: 14
size: NA
DNA: TGTTCCAGCAGCTTGGGGACAGTTCCCTCTGAGCAGTTCTTC
CDR3: CSSSLGTVPSEQFF

D: TRBD2
V: TRBV5-1
J: TRBJ2-7
length: 18
size: NA
DNA: TGCGCCAGCAGCTTGTCACTAGCGGGAGGAGCCACCTCCTACGAGCAGTACTTC
CDR3: CASSLSLAGGATSYEQYF

D: NA
V: TRBV29-1
J: TRBJ2-7
length: 16
size: NA
DNA: TGCAGCGTTGGCAAAATGCACGGGATCCAGGTAGACGAGCAGTACTTC
CDR3: CSVGKMHGIQVDEQYF

D: NA
V: TRBV12-1
J: TRBJ1-4
length: 14
size: NA
DNA: TGTGCCAGCAGCTTTGCGCCGAAAAGGGGAAAACTGTTTTTT
CDR3: CASSFAPKRGKLFF

D: NA
V: TRBV25-1
J: TRBJ2-7
length: 15
size: NA
DNA: TGTGCCAGCAGTGACCCAGGGGGGTCGGTCTACGAGCAGTACTTC
CDR3: CASSDPGGSVYEQYF

D: TRBD1
V: TRBV5-1
J: TRBJ1-2
length: 17
size: few
DNA: TGCGCCAGCAGCCCCCTAACTACAGGGGTAACGGGCTATGGCTACACCTTC
CDR3: CASSPLTTGVTGYGYTF

D: NA
V: TRBV25-1
J: TRBJ2-1
length: 13
size: NA
DNA: TGTGCCAGCAGTCTCCGGGAGACCAATGAGCAGTTCTTC
CDR3: CASSLRETNEQFF

D: NA
V: TRBV28
J: TRBJ2-7
length: 13
size: NA
DNA: TGTGCCAGCACACTGGGACTTCGCTACGAGCAGTACTTC
CDR3: CASTLGLRYEQYF

D: NA
V: TRBV27
J: TRBJ2-7
length: 15
size: once
DNA: TGTGCCAGCAGTTTAGCGGACAGTAGCTCCTACGAGCAGTACTTC
CDR3: CASSLADSSSYEQYF

D: NA
V: TRBV5-4
J: TRBJ1-6
length: 17
size: few
DNA: TGTGCCAGCAGCCGCTCGTGGGGGGGAGGCTATAATTCACCCCTCCACTTT
CDR3: CASSRSWGGGYNSPLHF

D: NA
V: TRBV6-5
J: TRBJ1-1
length: 11
size: NA
DNA: TGTGCCAGCAGTAGAGGTAATGAAGCTTTCTTT
CDR3: CASSRGNEAFF

D: NA
V: TRBV2
J: TRBJ2-2
length: 12
size: NA
DNA: TGTGCCACCTCTGTAGAGCCCGGGGAGCTGTTTTTT
CDR3: CATSVEPGELFF

D: NA
V: TRBV27
J: TRBJ1-1
length: 14
size: NA
DNA: TGTGCCAGCAGTTTGGCAGGGTTTGGTACTGAAGCTTTCTTT
CDR3: CASSLAGFGTEAFF

D: TRBD2
V: TRBV28
J: TRBJ2-1
length: 22
size: NA
DNA: TGTGCCAGCAGTTTAAGTTTCGGGGGGGTAGAGCGGGAGGGCGGGGTCGGGAATGAGCAGTTCTTC
CDR3: CASSLSFGGVEREGGVGNEQFF